This entry lists 3 T cell receptor beta chains sequenced from one sample in a study of vaccination effects on CD4 cells after COVID-19. The data were produced by immunoSEQ multiplex PCR, yet TCRdb's version contains in-frame clones alone and is incomplete. This sample has tens of thousands of clones, with around four fifths found just once. For these receptors, no antigen is known. Antigen-specific CD4+ T cells expanded by the ViraFEST assay with viral peptide pools were then sequenced. Culture lasted about ten days before CD4+ T cell isolation. Two-dose BNT162b2 or mRNA-1273 vaccination was given to participants. The sequenced sample was CD4+ T cells from PBMCs cultured with HCoV-OC43 spike peptides, obtained after COVID-19 vaccination. The subset: HCoV-OC43 spike overlapping peptide pool stimulation. The receptors shown here come from a human donor who received a COVID-19 vaccine.

The rearrangement uses TRBV6-5 and TRBJ2-7; D might be TRBD1 (7 bases). CDR3 length equals 14 residues. Per germline, CDR1 MNHEY and CDR2 SVGAGI. The V end lost 6 bases, the J end lost 3 bases, and 15 bases lay between the germline ends. The CDR3 loop reads CASRRQGGNYEQYV. CDR3 coding DNA: TGTGCCAGCAGGCGACAGGGAGGAAACTACGAGCAGTACGTC.

V is TRBV5-4 and J is TRBJ1-4; TRBD1 might be the D (5 bases). Deletions cut 3 bases from V and 0 bases from J, with 12 bases between. The CDR3 is 16 amino acids. Germline V CDR1 and CDR2: SGHNT, YYREEE (reference sequence). CDR3 DNA: TGTGCCAGCAGCTCCACGGTGGGGGCAACTAATGAAAAACTGTTTTTT. Translation gives CASSSTVGATNEKLFF.

There are a few counts of this clone. CDR3 coding DNA: TGTGCCAGCTCACCAAGAATGAATGAAAAACTGTTTTTT. Its translation is CASSPRMNEKLFF. This chain uses TRBV18 with TRBJ1-4, with no clear D. Germline CDR1 is KGHSH and CDR2 is LQKENI. CDR3 length equals 13 residues. Deletions cut 2 bases from V and 5 bases from J, with 6 bases between. The entire variable domain, with the rest obtained from reference TRBV18 and TRBJ1-4, is as follows: NAGVMQNPRHLVRRRGQEARLRCSPMKGHSHVYWYRQLPEEGLKFMVYLQKENIIDESGMPKERFSAEFPKEGPSILRIQQVVRGDSAAYFCASSPRMNEKLFFGSGTQLSVL.